This TCR beta chain was sequenced during a study of T cells expressing NK-cell markers. About the study: Beta-chain profiling covered CD3+CD56+NKG2C+, CD3+CD56+NKG2C- and CD3+CD56-NKG2C+ sorted subsets. General study findings and limits: Several of the donors also had these clonotypes leading their CD3+CD56-NKG2C+ fraction. Nothing established the HCMV specificity of expanded NKG2C+ T cell clones.

Scientists made TCR beta cDNA using 5'RACE template switching with UMIs. Following a re-call of the 5' RACE reads, TCRdb has one entry per CDR3 protein and lacks DNA. This sample's table has 350,000 to 450,000 distinct CDR3 sequences. A word on this clonotype: The target antigen is unknown.

The CDR3 spans 13 residues. Germline V gives CDR1 MNHEY, CDR2 SVGEGT. The sequence derives from a man aged 18 to 69 in good health. This chain joins TRBV6-2 or TRBV6-3 and TRBJ2-7; the D call from TCRdb, TRBD2, cannot be confirmed without DNA. What was sequenced was blood T cells: a sorted CD56 or NKG2C T cell subset, CD4+ or CD8+ T cells, or bulk PBMC T cells (not recorded which). CDR3 amino acids: CASTSGVIYEQYF.